Below, 32 T cell receptor beta chains from the same sample are listed, as sequenced in a study of TIL therapy for anti-PD-1-resistant metastatic lung cancer. The immunoSEQ assay was v3. TCRdb keeps only in-frame clones here, not all; method: immunoSEQ multiplex PCR. The sample has 40,000 to 60,000 clones, around three quarters seen once. Time point denoted: pre-treatment sample, taken before nivolumab and TIL therapy. The sample consisted of blood, taken at baseline. The receptors shown here come from a woman between 25 and 85 years old with non-small cell lung cancer.

J is TRBJ2-7 and V is TRBV30; 9 nucleotides align to TRBD2. After removal of 2 bases from V and 0 bases from J, the junction contained 5 bases not matched to a gene. The CDR3 is 15 residues long. Germline V lookup: CDR1 GTSNPN, CDR2 SVGIG (reference sequence). The CDR3 bases are TGTGCCTGGAGTTTAGCGGGGGAGTTCTCCTACGAGCAGTACTTC. Its protein product is CAWSLAGEFSYEQYF.

The chain is built from TRBV7-2 and TRBJ2-7, with D perhaps assigned TRBD1 or TRBD2 (5 bases each). This CDR3 region has 14 residues. Germline CDR1 reads SGHTA; CDR2 reads FQGNSA. The V end was cut by 0 bases, the J end by 4 bases, with 10 bases between. CDR3 DNA sequence: TGTGCCAGCAGCTTAGCTCAGGGACCTTACGAGCAGTACTTC. Translating gives CASSLAQGPYEQYF. Using reference TRBV7-2 and TRBJ2-7 for the parts outside the CDR3, the full variable domain is GAGVSQSPSNKVTEKGKDVELRCDPISGHTALYWYRQSLGQGLEFLIYFQGNSAPDKSGLPSDRFSAERTGGSVSTLTIQRTQQEDSAVYLCASSLAQGPYEQYFGPGTRLTVT.

This sequence joins TRBV7-9 and TRBJ1-3; D not certain. CDR1 is SEHNR, CDR2 FQNEAQ, per germline (reference sequence). Trimming shortened V by 1 base and J by 4 bases, and 8 bases separated the two germline ends. This CDR3 comprises 14 residues. The CDR3 loop reads CASSLGGYGNTIYF. Here the CDR3 DNA reads TGTGCCAGCAGCTTAGGGGGTTACGGAAACACCATATATTTT.

The chain couples TRBV5-4 to TRBJ1-2; TRBD1 agrees at 9 bases. Germline loops: CDR1 SGHNT, CDR2 YYREEE (reference sequence). The CDR3 contains 15 residues. V lost 4 bases, J lost 8 bases, and 12 bases stayed unmatched. CDR3 residues: CASSLGDRGSLGYTF. CDR3 nucleotides: TGTGCCAGCAGCCTAGGCGACAGGGGGAGTCTAGGCTACACCTTC.

J is TRBJ2-7 and V is TRBV27; 9 bases map to TRBD1. Trimming at V came to 9 bases and at J to 1 base, leaving 7 bases not matched to a gene. The CDR3 has 14 amino acids. CDR1 MNHEY and CDR2 SMNVEV come from the germline V gene (reference sequence). The CDR3 spells CASATGTGSYEQYF. CDR3 bases: TGTGCCAGTGCCACCGGGACAGGGTCCTACGAGCAGTACTTC.

The DNA for the CDR3 is TGTGCCAGCAGCCTCGACAGGGGGAATCAGCCCCAGCATTTT. This translates into CASSLDRGNQPQHF. J is TRBJ1-5 and V is TRBV5-5, with 9 nucleotides matching TRBD1. Looked up from germline, CDR1 is SGHKS and CDR2 is YYEKEE (reference sequence). This CDR3 has 14 residues. With V trimmed by 4 bases and J by 4 bases, 3 bases remained unmatched.

The chain recombines TRBV5-5 with TRBJ2-2, with D maybe TRBD1 (6 bases). V was clipped by 3 bases and J by 3 bases, with 12 bases between them. The germline gives CDR1 SGHKS, CDR2 YYEKEE (reference sequence). This CDR3 contains 15 residues. CDR3 nucleotides: TGTGCCAGCAGCTGGAAGGACAGCCACACCGGGGAGCTGTTTTTT. It codes for CASSWKDSHTGELFF.

The chain employs TRBV6-5 and TRBJ1-1, with D uncertain. The CDR3 runs to 13 residues. The germline V gene has CDR1 MNHEY and CDR2 SVGAGI. V gave up 8 bases and J gave up 3 bases, with 13 bases separating them. The CDR3 sequence is CASQRLRDTEAFF. The CDR3 nucleotides read TGTGCCAGCCAGAGACTACGGGACACTGAAGCTTTCTTT.

The chain links TRBV14 to TRBJ1-1, with TRBD1 matching over 10 bases. J gave up 4 bases and V 4 bases, and 6 bases lay outside the gene matches. The CDR3 extends over 15 amino acids. Germline CDR1 reads SGHDN; CDR2 reads FVKESK. The CDR3 coding sequence is TGTGCCAGCAGCCCCCGGGACAGGGGAGGCACTGAAGCTTTCTTT. This encodes CASSPRDRGGTEAFF.

The chain is built from TRBV15 and TRBJ2-5, with D perhaps assigned TRBD1 or TRBD2 (5 bases each). Germline V gene sequence: CDR1 LNHNV, CDR2 YYDKDF (reference sequence). This CDR3 is built from 13 residues. V lost 1 base and J 5 bases, leaving 8 bases between the germline ends. The CDR3 reads CATSRGGWETQYF. The CDR3 nucleotides are TGTGCCACCAGCAGAGGGGGGTGGGAGACCCAGTACTTC.

This chain connects TRBV5-4 to TRBJ1-3; D uncertain. Looked up from germline, CDR1 is SGHNT and CDR2 is YYREEE (reference sequence). The CDR3 has 12 amino acids. Trimming shortened V by 0 bases and J by 2 bases, and 0 bases separated the two germline ends. This chain's CDR3 is CASSLAGNTIYF. The CDR3 DNA reads as TGTGCCAGCAGCTTGGCTGGAAACACCATATATTTT. The full variable domain, with the rest looked up from reference TRBV5-4 and TRBJ1-3, is ETGVTQSPTHLIKTRGQQVTLRCSSQSGHNTVSWYQQALGQGPQFIFQYYREEENGRGNFPPRFSGLQFPNYSSELNVNALELDDSALYLCASSLAGNTIYFGEGSWLTVV.

This chain links TRBV18 with TRBJ2-5; no reliable D call. This CDR3 spans 10 amino acids. Germline-derived CDR1 and CDR2 are KGHSH and LQKENI. V was shortened by 6 bases and J by 5 bases, with 4 bases between the two germline ends. The CDR3 nucleotides are TGTGCCAGCTCCGGGGAGACCCAGTACTTC. It is translated as CASSGETQYF.

The chain joins TRBV7-2 to TRBJ2-7; no definite D call. The V gene lost 3 bases and the J gene lost 3 bases, with 15 bases spanning the gap. CDR1 is SGHTA and CDR2 is FQGNSA in the germline V gene. The CDR3 is made up of 15 amino acids. CDR3 sequence (DNA): TGTGCCAGCAGCTTTGATGTGACCAGATTCTACGAGCAGTACTTC. Protein sequence: CASSFDVTRFYEQYF.

The J gene is TRBJ2-2, the V gene TRBV7-8; TRBD1 is a possible D gene (5 bases). The V end lost 5 bases, the J end lost 7 bases, and 8 bases lay between the germline ends. Germline-derived CDR1 and CDR2 are SGHVS and FQNEAQ. The CDR3 sequence is 12 residues long. The CDR3 bases are TGTGCCAGCAGCCAAGGGGTCGGGGAGCTGTTTTTT. Its protein is CASSQGVGELFF. The entire variable domain, with the rest obtained from reference TRBV7-8 and TRBJ2-2, is as follows: GAGVSQSPRYKVAKRGQDVALRCDPISGHVSLFWYQQALGQGPEFLTYFQNEAQLDKSGLPSDRFFAERPEGSVSTLKIQRTQQEDSAVYLCASSQGVGELFFGEGSRLTVL.

The table lists this clone with a count of one. This chain connects TRBV11-3 to TRBJ1-4; D is unresolved. Germline V gene data show CDR1 as SGHNT and CDR2 as YENEEA. Trimming took 3 bases from V and 7 from J, leaving 9 bases between them. This CDR3 spans 13 amino acids. The CDR3 loop reads CASSLGPSEKLFF. DNA of the CDR3: TGTGCCAGCAGCTTGGGCCCGTCTGAAAAACTGTTTTTT.

The CDR3 DNA follows: TGTGCCAGCAGTTTAACAGGGGGCCAGAGAAACACCATATATTTT. Its translation: CASSLTGGQRNTIYF. This rearrangement joins TRBV28 to TRBJ1-3, with 9 bases fitting TRBD1. The germline CDR1 and CDR2 sequences are MDHEN and SYDVKM. This CDR3 comprises 15 residues. After removal of 2 bases from V and 5 bases from J, the junction contained 4 bases not matched to a gene.

The J gene is TRBJ2-5, the V gene TRBV7-2; TRBD2 aligns across 7 bases. The J segment lost 5 bases and the V segment lost 5 bases, leaving 14 bases of the junction unmatched. The CDR3 totals 16 residues. Germline-derived CDR1 and CDR2 are SGHTA and FQGNSA. The CDR3 is CASSQNLVGGEETQYF. CDR3 DNA sequence: TGTGCCAGCAGCCAAAACCTGGTGGGGGGGGAGGAGACCCAGTACTTC.

V usage is TRBV6-5 and J usage is TRBJ1-1; D call uncertain. V lost 5 bases, J lost 8 bases, and 15 bases lay in between. This CDR3 spans 13 amino acids. From germline, CDR1 is MNHEY and CDR2 SVGAGI. The CDR3 reads CASSDRRGREAFF. For the CDR3, the DNA is TGTGCCAGCAGTGACCGGCGCGGTCGAGAAGCTTTCTTT.

This chain connects TRBV12-1 to TRBJ1-4; TRBD1 is the table's D call and was not checked against the DNA. TRBV12-1 is annotated as a pseudogene. The length of the CDR3 is 14 residues. Here the CDR3 DNA reads TGTGCCAGCAGCTTTAGACAGGGTCCGCGGAAACTGTTTTTT. Its translation: CASSFRQGPRKLFF.

Notes on this clone: A junction end diverges from the germline sequence, so it may reflect a read error. The chain links TRBV7-2 to TRBJ2-7; no firm D call. Germline values: CDR1 SGHTA, CDR2 FQGNSA. The CDR3 is 15 residues long. Here the CDR3 DNA reads TGTGCCAGCGGCTTAGCCGCCGGAGTTACCTACGAGCAGTACTTC. The encoded protein is CASGLAAGVTYEQYF.

The chain employs TRBV29-1 and TRBJ2-3; D remains unclear. Per germline, CDR1 SQVTM and CDR2 ANQGSEA. Trimming took 7 bases from V and 4 from J, leaving 21 bases between them. The CDR3 is 15 amino acids. The CDR3 coding sequence is TGCAGCGCCGGCCCGGCAGGAGAGTTCGCAGATACGCAGTATTTT. It codes for CSAGPAGEFADTQYF.

J is TRBJ2-5 and V is TRBV11-3; 10 nucleotides match TRBD2. The CDR3 covers 17 residues. Germline V gene sequence: CDR1 SGHNT, CDR2 YENEEA. V lost 1 base and J lost 0; bases outside the gene matches: 5. For the CDR3, the DNA is TGTGCCAGCAGCTTAGGTCAACTAGCGGGGTACCAAGAGACCCAGTACTTC. Its translation: CASSLGQLAGYQETQYF.

This chain connects TRBV29-1 to TRBJ1-2; 9 bases line up with TRBD1. CDR1 SQVTM and CDR2 ANQGSEA come from the germline V gene. V shed 4 bases and J 5 bases; nucleotides not matched to a gene: 5. This CDR3 is 13 amino acids long. Here the CDR3 DNA reads TGCAGCGTTGTGGGACAGGGAGTTTATGGCTACACCTTC. The encoded protein is CSVVGQGVYGYTF.

The CDR3 DNA reads as TGTGCCAGCACGAGGGGGCTGGGGGGCTACACCTTC. Amino acids: CASTRGLGGYTF. The rearrangement uses TRBV6-1 and TRBJ1-2, with 7 bases lining up with TRBD1. This CDR3 comprises 12 residues. Germline V gene data show CDR1 as MNHNS and CDR2 as SASEGT. V lost 7 bases to trimming and J lost 8 bases; unmatched junction nucleotides: 7.

This clone was detected only a few times. This sequence joins TRBV7-6 and TRBJ1-1; D perhaps matches TRBD1 (5 bases). The CDR3 extends over 13 amino acids. Germline CDR1 SGHVS, CDR2 FNYEAQ. Trimming removed 5 bases at V and 4 bases at J, with 11 bases between. CDR3 amino acids: CASSLGPATEAFF. CDR3 bases: TGTGCCAGCAGCCTGGGACCAGCCACTGAAGCTTTCTTT. The entire variable domain, with the rest obtained from reference TRBV7-6 and TRBJ1-1, is as follows: GAGVSQSPRYKVTKRGQDVALRCDPISGHVSLYWYRQALGQGPEFLTYFNYEAQQDKSGLPNDRFSAERPEGSISTLTIQRTEQRDSAMYRCASSLGPATEAFFGQGTRLTVV.

V and J are TRBV28 and TRBJ1-1; no clear D. This CDR3 has 14 residues. Trimming removed 3 bases from V and 3 bases from J, with 11 bases in between. Per germline, CDR1 MDHEN and CDR2 SYDVKM. CDR3 sequence (DNA): TGTGCCAGCAGTTTTGGGTTCCGGGACACTGAAGCTTTCTTT. This gives the protein CASSFGFRDTEAFF.

The chain links TRBV7-2 to TRBJ2-3; no definite D call. The V gene lost 4 bases and the J gene lost 6 bases, with 11 bases spanning the gap. The CDR3 consists of 13 residues. Germline V lookup: CDR1 SGHTA, CDR2 FQGNSA. CDR3 in amino acids: CASSSSTEDTQYF. CDR3 sequence (DNA): TGTGCCAGCAGCTCGAGCACGGAGGATACGCAGTATTTT.

The gene calls are TRBV6-5 and TRBJ2-2; no clear D. This CDR3 is 13 amino acids long. V was clipped by 2 bases and J by 8 bases, with 9 bases between them. Germline values: CDR1 MNHEY, CDR2 SVGAGI. CDR3 bases: TGTGCCAGCAGTTACCCCCATCAAGGGGAGCTGTTTTTT. It translates to CASSYPHQGELFF.

This sequence joins TRBV2 and TRBJ1-2; 8 nucleotides agree with TRBD1. The CDR3 runs to 15 residues. The V gene end was trimmed by 5 bases and the J gene end by 4 bases; junction bases not matched to a gene: 9. Germline CDR1 and CDR2: SNHLY and FYNNEI. CDR3 bases: TGTGCCAGCAGTTTGACGACAGGGGCGAGCTATGGCTACACCTTC. Translating it yields CASSLTTGASYGYTF.

The J gene is TRBJ1-2, the V gene TRBV29-1; 8 bases align to TRBD1. J was trimmed by 6 bases and V by 5 bases; bases with no gene match: 8. Germline CDR1 SQVTM, CDR2 ANQGSEA. The CDR3 has 13 amino acids. This CDR3 is CSVLGRGPDGYTF. The CDR3 region has the DNA TGCAGCGTTCTGGGCAGGGGGCCAGATGGCTACACCTTC.

V gene TRBV6-5 combines with J gene TRBJ2-3; D remains unclear. This CDR3 is 14 amino acids long. Germline lookup yields CDR1 MNHEY and CDR2 SVGAGI. Trimming took off 8 bases at V and 6 bases at J, with 18 bases between the two ends. The CDR3 reads CASRSIGYGDTQYF. The CDR3 nucleotides read TGTGCCAGCCGGTCGATCGGCTATGGGGATACGCAGTATTTT.

The chain carries TRBV2 and TRBJ2-3; the D is unclear. With 4 bases removed from V and 4 bases from J, the gap between germline ends came to 9 bases. The CDR3 is made up of 13 amino acids. Germline V CDR1 and CDR2: SNHLY, FYNNEI. The CDR3 is CASSVKRADTQYF. The CDR3 nucleotides are TGTGCCAGCAGTGTTAAGCGAGCAGATACGCAGTATTTT.